The source of this T cell receptor (beta chain) is a study of shared clonotypes between healthy human individuals. About the research overall: Two women and a few men aged 18 to 49 served as donors. Three plates each covered CD4 naive and memory; CD8 naive two, CD8 memory one.

The data were produced by immunoSEQ multiplex PCR, yet TCRdb's version contains in-frame clones alone and is incomplete. In the table there are some 1.5 million clones, around 97% of which are singletons. Donors comprised healthy HIV-negative adults lacking recent acute infections or vaccinations. The CDR3 contains 16 residues. Germline CDR1 and CDR2: SGHVS and FNYEAQ. Trimming left V 5 bases short and J 3 bases short, with 17 bases between. This chain uses TRBV7-6 with TRBJ2-1, with D perhaps TRBD2 (6 bases). The clonotype was recovered from a man aged 25 to 45 in good health. The sequencing sample was made of naive CD4+ T cells sorted from blood. The subset is: CD45RA+ positively selected. The CDR3 DNA sequence: TGTGCCAGCAGCCCAGCGCCGGGGGACCGCTACAATGAGCAGTTCTTC. Translation: CASSPAPGDRYNEQFF.